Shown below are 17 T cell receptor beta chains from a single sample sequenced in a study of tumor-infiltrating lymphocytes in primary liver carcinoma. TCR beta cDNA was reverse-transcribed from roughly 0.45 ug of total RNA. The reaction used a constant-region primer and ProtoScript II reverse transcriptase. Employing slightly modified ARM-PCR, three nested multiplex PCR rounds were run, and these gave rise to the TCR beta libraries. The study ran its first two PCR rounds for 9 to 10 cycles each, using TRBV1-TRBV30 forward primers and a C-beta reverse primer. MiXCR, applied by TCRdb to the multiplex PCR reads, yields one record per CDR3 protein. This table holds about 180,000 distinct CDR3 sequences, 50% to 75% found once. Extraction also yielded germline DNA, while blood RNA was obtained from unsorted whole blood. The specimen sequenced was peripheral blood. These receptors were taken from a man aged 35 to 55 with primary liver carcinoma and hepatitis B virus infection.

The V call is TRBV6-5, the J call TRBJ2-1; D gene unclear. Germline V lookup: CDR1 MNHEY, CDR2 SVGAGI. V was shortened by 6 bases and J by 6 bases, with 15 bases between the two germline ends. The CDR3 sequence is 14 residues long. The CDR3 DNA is TGTGCCAGCAGACCGCTAGGACGATCCAATGAGCAGTTCTTC. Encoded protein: CASRPLGRSNEQFF.

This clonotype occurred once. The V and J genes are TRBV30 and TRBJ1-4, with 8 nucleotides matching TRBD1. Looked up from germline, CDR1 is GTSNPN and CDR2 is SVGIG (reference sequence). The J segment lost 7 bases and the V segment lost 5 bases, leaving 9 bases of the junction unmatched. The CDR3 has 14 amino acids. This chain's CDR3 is CAWGGTGAGEKLFF. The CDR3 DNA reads TGTGCCTGGGGCGGGACAGGTGCAGGTGAAAAACTGTTTTTT.

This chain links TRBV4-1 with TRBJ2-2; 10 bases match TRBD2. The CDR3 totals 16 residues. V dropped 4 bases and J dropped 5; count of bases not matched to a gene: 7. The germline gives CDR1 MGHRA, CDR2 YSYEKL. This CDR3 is CASSLEGGLATGELFF. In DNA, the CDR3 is TGCGCCAGCAGCCTCGAGGGGGGACTAGCGACCGGGGAGCTGTTTTTT.

Here the CDR3 DNA reads TGTGCCAGCAGCCAAGACTCCCGGACAGGGTCGGAGTACTTC. It specifies CASSQDSRTGSEYF. The V gene is TRBV4-2, the J gene TRBJ2-7; 8 bases fit TRBD1. Trimming at V came to 0 bases and at J to 11 bases, leaving 9 bases not matched to a gene. The CDR3 spans 14 residues. Germline V gives CDR1 LGHNA, CDR2 YNFKEQ.

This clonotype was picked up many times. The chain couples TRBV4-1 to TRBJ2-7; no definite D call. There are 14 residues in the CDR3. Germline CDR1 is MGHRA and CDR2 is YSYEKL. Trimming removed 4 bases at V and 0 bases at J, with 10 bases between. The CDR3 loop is CASSRLESSYEQYF. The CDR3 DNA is TGCGCCAGCAGCCGGTTGGAGAGCTCCTACGAGCAGTACTTC.

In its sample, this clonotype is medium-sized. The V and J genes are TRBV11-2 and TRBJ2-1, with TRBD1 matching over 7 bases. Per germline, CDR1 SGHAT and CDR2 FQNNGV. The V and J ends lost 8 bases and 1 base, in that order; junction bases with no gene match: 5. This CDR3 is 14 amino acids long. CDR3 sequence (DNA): TGTGCCAGCGGGTTGGACAGGTCCTACAATGAGCAGTTCTTC. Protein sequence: CASGLDRSYNEQFF. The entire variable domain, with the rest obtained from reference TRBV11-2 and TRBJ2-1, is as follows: EAGVAQSPRYKIIEKRQSVAFWCNPISGHATLYWYQQILGQGPKLLIQFQNNGVVDDSQLPKDRFSAERLKGVDSTLKIQPAKLEDSAVYLCASGLDRSYNEQFFGPGTRLTVL.

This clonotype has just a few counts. CDR3 amino acids: CASSLRRNQETQYF. CDR3 bases: TGTGCCAGCAGCTTAAGACGGAACCAAGAGACCCAGTACTTC. The chain joins TRBV13 to TRBJ2-5, with D unresolved. The CDR3 runs 14 residues. Germline-derived CDR1 and CDR2 are PRHDT and FYEKMQ (reference sequence). Trimming removed 2 bases at V and 0 bases at J, with 7 bases between.

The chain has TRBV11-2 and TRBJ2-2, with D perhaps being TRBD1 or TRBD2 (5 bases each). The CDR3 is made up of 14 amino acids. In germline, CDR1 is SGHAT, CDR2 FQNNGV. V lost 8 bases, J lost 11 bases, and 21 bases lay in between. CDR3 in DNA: TGTGCCAGCGGACTCGGACTGGACACCAGCGAGCTGTTTTTT. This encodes CASGLGLDTSELFF.

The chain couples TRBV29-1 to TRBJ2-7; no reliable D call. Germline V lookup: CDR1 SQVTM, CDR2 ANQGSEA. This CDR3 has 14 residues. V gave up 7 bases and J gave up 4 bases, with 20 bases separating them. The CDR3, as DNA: TGCAGCGGCGTAAAACTAACGGGTTCATACGAGCAGTACTTC. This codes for CSGVKLTGSYEQYF.

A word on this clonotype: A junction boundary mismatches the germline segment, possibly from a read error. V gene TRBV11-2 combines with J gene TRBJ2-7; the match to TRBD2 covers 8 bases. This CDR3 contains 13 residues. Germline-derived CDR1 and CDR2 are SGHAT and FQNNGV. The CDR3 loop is CVSSPCTSGEQYF. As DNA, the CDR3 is TGTGTCAGCAGCCCCTGTACTAGCGGCGAGCAGTACTTC.

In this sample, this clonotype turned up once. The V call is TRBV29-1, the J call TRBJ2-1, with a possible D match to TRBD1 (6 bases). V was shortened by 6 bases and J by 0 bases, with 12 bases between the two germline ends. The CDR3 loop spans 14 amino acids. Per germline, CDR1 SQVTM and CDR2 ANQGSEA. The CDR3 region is CSVQGVSSYNEQFF. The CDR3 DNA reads TGCAGCGTACAGGGTGTGAGCTCCTACAATGAGCAGTTCTTC.

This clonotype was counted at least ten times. CDR3 in DNA: TGTGCCATCAGTGAGTCGGGGGACAGGCTCTACAATGAGCAGTTCTTC. Amino acids: CAISESGDRLYNEQFF. The V gene is TRBV10-3, the J gene TRBJ2-1, with 8 nucleotides matching TRBD1. Looked up from germline, CDR1 is ENHRY and CDR2 is SYGVKD. Trimming at V came to 0 bases and at J to 3 bases, leaving 4 bases not matched to a gene. This CDR3 region has 16 residues.

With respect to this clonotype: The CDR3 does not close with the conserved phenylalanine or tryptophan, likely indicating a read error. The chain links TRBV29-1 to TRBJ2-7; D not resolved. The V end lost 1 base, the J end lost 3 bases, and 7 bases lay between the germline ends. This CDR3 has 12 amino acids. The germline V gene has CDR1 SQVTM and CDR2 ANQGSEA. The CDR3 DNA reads TGCAGCGTTGAAGTCCCCGGCTACGAGCAGTACATC. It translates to CSVEVPGYEQYI.

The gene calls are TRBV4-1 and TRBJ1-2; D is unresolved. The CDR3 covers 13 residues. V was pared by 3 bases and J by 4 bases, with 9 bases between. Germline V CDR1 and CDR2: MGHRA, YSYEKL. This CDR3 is CASSHTMSYGYTF. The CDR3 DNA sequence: TGCGCCAGCAGCCACACGATGAGCTATGGCTACACCTTC.

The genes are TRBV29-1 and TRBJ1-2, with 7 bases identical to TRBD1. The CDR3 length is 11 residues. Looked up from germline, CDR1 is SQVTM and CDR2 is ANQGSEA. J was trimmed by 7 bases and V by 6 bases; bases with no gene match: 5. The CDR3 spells CSVGTAGGYTF. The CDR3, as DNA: TGCAGCGTCGGGACAGCGGGTGGCTACACCTTC.

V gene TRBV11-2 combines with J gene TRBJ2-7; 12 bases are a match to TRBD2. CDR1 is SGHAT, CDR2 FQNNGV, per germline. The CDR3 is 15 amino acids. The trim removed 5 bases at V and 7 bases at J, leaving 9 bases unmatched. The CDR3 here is CASSQRGLAGFEQYF. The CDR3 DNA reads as TGTGCCAGCAGCCAACGGGGACTAGCGGGCTTTGAGCAGTACTTC.

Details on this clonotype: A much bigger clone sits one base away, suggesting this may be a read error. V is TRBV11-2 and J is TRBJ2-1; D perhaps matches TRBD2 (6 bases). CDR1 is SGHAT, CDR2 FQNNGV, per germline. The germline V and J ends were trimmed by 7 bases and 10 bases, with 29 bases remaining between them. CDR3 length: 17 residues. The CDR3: CASTRGFQGLRNWEQFF. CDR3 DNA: TGTGCCAGCACCCGGGGGTTCCAGGGACTCCGGAATTGGGAGCAGTTCTTC.